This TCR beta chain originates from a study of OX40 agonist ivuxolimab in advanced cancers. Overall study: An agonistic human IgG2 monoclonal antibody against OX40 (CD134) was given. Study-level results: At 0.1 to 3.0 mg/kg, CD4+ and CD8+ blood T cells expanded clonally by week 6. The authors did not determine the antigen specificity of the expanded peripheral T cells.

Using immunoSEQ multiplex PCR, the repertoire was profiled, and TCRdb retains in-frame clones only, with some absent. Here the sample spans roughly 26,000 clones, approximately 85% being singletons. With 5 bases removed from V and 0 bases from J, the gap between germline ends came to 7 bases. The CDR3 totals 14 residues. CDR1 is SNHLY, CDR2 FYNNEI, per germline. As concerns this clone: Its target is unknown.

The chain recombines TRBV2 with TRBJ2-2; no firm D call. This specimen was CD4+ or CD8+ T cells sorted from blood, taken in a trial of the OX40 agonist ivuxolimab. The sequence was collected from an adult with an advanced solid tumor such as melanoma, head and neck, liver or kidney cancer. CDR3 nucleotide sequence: TGTGCCAGCAGTTACGTTCCGAACACCGGGGAGCTGTTTTTT. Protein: CASSYVPNTGELFF.